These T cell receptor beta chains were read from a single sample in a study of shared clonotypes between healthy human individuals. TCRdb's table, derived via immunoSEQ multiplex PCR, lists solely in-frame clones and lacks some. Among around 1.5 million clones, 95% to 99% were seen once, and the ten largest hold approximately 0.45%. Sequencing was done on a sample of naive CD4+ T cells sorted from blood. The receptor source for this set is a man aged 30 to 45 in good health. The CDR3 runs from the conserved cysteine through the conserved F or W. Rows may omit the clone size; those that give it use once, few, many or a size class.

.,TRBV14,CASSSFSRVAGGPDEQYF
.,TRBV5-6,CASSSQDRPLWMFF
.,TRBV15,CATSKTSGRTETQYF
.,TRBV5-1,CASSLMKEETQYF
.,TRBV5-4,CASSLVQGPEETQYF
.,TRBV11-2,CASSLKISAEKLFF
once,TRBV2,CASSSQSTEAFF
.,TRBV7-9,CASSLVPPSRESTDTQYF
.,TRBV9,CASGGQTDQPQHF
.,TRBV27,CASSLLGGRFYEQYF
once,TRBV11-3,CASSPRSGKGELFF
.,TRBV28,CASSLSGLAGSSYNEQFF
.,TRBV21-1,CASSLQREGQETQYF
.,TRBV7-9,CASSGVRREDNEQFF
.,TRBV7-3,CASTIQARISYEQYF
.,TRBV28,CASSSPYEQYF
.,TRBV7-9,CASSHTARGLAINTGELFF
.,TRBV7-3,CASSPRRGTGATGANVLTF
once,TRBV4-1,CASSQDPGDEQFF
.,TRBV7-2,CASSLVGTVPYEQYF
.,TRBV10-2,CASSGGRGQGDTQYF
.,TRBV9,CASSVASGSGGELFF
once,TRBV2,CASSRDRGHTGYTF
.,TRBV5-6,CASSLAGRSTDTQYF
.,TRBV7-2,CASSLDQGNEQFF
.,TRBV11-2,CASSLLAGGYEQYF
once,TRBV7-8,CASSITGSSNQPQHF
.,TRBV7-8,CASSLVEGPTYEQYF
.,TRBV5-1,CASSLDSFPGQREETQYF
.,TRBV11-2,CASNEDGMGTDTQYF
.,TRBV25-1,CASSDLGSGYTF
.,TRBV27,CASRHPLRKNYGYTF
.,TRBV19,CASSKVGDRSYEQYF
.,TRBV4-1,CASSQGGGKSSYNEQFF
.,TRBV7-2,CASSFRDGPYEQYF
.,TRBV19,CASSMWDTNYGYTF
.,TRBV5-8,CASSLGTSGSSDTQYF
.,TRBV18,CASSPPGAYNEQFF
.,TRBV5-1,CASGFKFSETQYF
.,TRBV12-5,CASGLRLAGQGNNEQFF